The next 32 T cell receptor beta chains were all read from a single sample in a study of CD8 T cells in Susac syndrome. Random hexamers primed reverse transcription of about 0.5 to 1 ug RNA. Via MiXCR, TCRdb re-called the immunoSEQ multiplex PCR reads, giving one row per CDR3 protein. In the table there are roughly 200,000 distinct CDR3 sequences, under 95% of which are singletons. Sample: CD4+ T cells from PBMCs. Receptors originate from a human donor in good health.

The chain recombines TRBV29-1 with TRBJ1-2, with TRBD1 as a possible D gene (6 bases). Germline values: CDR1 SQVTM, CDR2 ANQGSEA. The CDR3 runs to 11 residues. The CDR3 loop reads CSGGGRNGYTF. The DNA for the CDR3 is TGCTCGGGGGGGGGCAGGAATGGCTACACCTTC.

This clonotype came up once. The chain couples TRBV12-3 or TRBV12-4 to TRBJ2-1; 8 positions match TRBD2. V was pared by 5 bases and J by 4 bases, with 10 bases of the junction left unmatched. There are 16 residues in the CDR3. DNA for the CDR3: TGTGCCAGCAGTCTTCGGGGACTAGGAATTTACAATGAGCAGTTCTTC. Translated, it gives CASSLRGLGIYNEQFF.

This chain uses TRBV2 with TRBJ2-1; tentative D call: TRBD2 (6 bases). Germline CDR1 SNHLY, CDR2 FYNNEI. V was trimmed by 7 bases and J by 0 bases, leaving 19 bases between them. The CDR3 is 17 amino acids. This CDR3 reads CASTRLGGSSSYNEQFF. The CDR3 coding sequence is TGTGCCAGCACCAGGCTCGGAGGGTCCAGCTCCTACAATGAGCAGTTCTTC.

The chain links TRBV7-6 to TRBJ2-7, with a weak D call TRBD2 (6 bases). The CDR3 has 14 amino acids. Germline V gene data show CDR1 as SGHVS and CDR2 as FNYEAQ. Trimming removed 5 bases from V and 7 bases from J, with 18 bases in between. CDR3 sequence: CASSRDHSRGEQYF. The CDR3 nucleotides read TGTGCCAGCAGCCGGGACCACTCGCGGGGTGAGCAGTACTTC. The complete variable domain, with remaining parts taken from reference TRBV7-6 and TRBJ2-7, reads GAGVSQSPRYKVTKRGQDVALRCDPISGHVSLYWYRQALGQGPEFLTYFNYEAQQDKSGLPNDRFSAERPEGSISTLTIQRTEQRDSAMYRCASSRDHSRGEQYFGPGTRLTVT.

The J gene is TRBJ1-5, the V gene TRBV19; TRBD1 aligns across 11 bases. The germline gives CDR1 LNHDA, CDR2 SQIVND (reference sequence). The CDR3 sequence is 14 residues long. V was pared by 7 bases and J by 6 bases, with 5 bases of the junction left unmatched. CDR3 amino acids: CASTSDRGPQPQHF. The CDR3 bases are TGTGCCAGTACCTCGGACAGGGGGCCTCAGCCCCAGCATTTT.

The chain uses TRBV10-3 and TRBJ1-6, with unresolved D. In germline, CDR1 is ENHRY, CDR2 SYGVKD. V lost 2 bases and J 1 base, leaving 12 bases between the germline ends. The CDR3 totals 17 residues. The CDR3 here is CAISEDGRPSYNSPLHF. CDR3 coding DNA: TGTGCCATCAGTGAGGACGGTCGTCCATCCTATAATTCACCCCTCCACTTT.

The gene calls are TRBV7-2 and TRBJ1-1; no firm D call. Germline V gene data show CDR1 as SGHTA and CDR2 as FQGNSA. Trimming removed 3 bases from V and 10 bases from J, with 15 bases in between. This CDR3 is built from 13 residues. The CDR3 loop reads CASSLADGIGAFF. DNA for the CDR3: TGTGCCAGCAGCTTGGCAGACGGAATTGGAGCTTTCTTT.

DNA of the CDR3: TGTGCCAGTAGTATAGTTCATCCGGCGGCTGAAGCTTTCTTT. Protein: CASSIVHPAAEAFF. The chain combines TRBV19 with TRBJ1-1; D call uncertain. Germline lookup yields CDR1 LNHDA and CDR2 SQIVND (reference sequence). The CDR3 covers 14 residues. The V end was cut by 1 base, the J end by 6 bases, with 12 bases between.

This chain joins TRBV29-1 and TRBJ1-2; 7 nucleotides match TRBD1. The J segment lost 3 bases and the V segment lost 4 bases, leaving 8 bases of the junction unmatched. Germline CDR1 reads SQVTM; CDR2 reads ANQGSEA. The CDR3 runs 14 residues. Here the CDR3 DNA reads TGCAGCGTTGTCTCGGACAGGACAGACTATGGCTACACCTTC. It specifies CSVVSDRTDYGYTF.

In nucleotides, the CDR3 is TGTGCCAGCAGCCCCGGTACAGATAGCAATCAGCCCCAGCATTTT. It specifies CASSPGTDSNQPQHF. J is TRBJ1-5 and V is TRBV4-2, with D uncertain. Germline CDR1 LGHNA, CDR2 YNFKEQ. This CDR3 contains 15 residues. Trimming removed 4 bases at V and 0 bases at J, with 10 bases between.

This sequence joins TRBV7-3 and TRBJ2-2; tentative D call: TRBD1 (5 bases). Germline values: CDR1 SGHTA, CDR2 FQGTGA. The V and J ends lost 0 bases and 6 bases respectively, with 5 bases between them. The CDR3 is 13 residues long. DNA of the CDR3: TGTGCCAGCAGCTTAACGGGGCCCGGGGAGCTGTTTTTT. As protein: CASSLTGPGELFF.

V usage is TRBV29-1 and J usage is TRBJ1-1; D remains ambiguous. The CDR3 is 10 amino acids. Germline CDR1 SQVTM, CDR2 ANQGSEA. Trimming stripped 7 bases from V and 1 base from J, with 4 bases between. This CDR3 is CSAGNTEAFF. The CDR3 coding sequence is TGCAGCGCAGGGAACACTGAAGCTTTCTTT.

The V and J genes are TRBV3-1 and TRBJ2-5; D is unresolved. Germline CDR1 reads LGHDT; CDR2 reads YNNKEL (reference sequence). This CDR3 region has 15 residues. Trimming removed 3 bases at V and 3 bases at J, with 14 bases between. The DNA for the CDR3 is TGTGCCAGCAGCCAGCGGACCCGCGGAGAAGAGACCCAGTACTTC. This encodes CASSQRTRGEETQYF.

This chain uses TRBV28 with TRBJ1-2; 8 bases are shared with TRBD1. This CDR3 has 12 residues. J gave up 4 bases and V 8 bases, and 3 bases lay outside the gene matches. Germline CDR1 MDHEN, CDR2 SYDVKM. The CDR3 sequence: CASQGQGYGYTF. CDR3 sequence (DNA): TGTGCCAGCCAAGGACAGGGCTATGGCTACACCTTC.

The J gene is TRBJ1-1, the V gene TRBV29-1, with TRBD1 identical over 7 bases. The CDR3 is 17 amino acids. With V trimmed by 7 bases and J by 1 base, 18 bases remained unmatched. From germline, CDR1 is SQVTM and CDR2 ANQGSEA. The CDR3 loop reads CSAKTILVQGTNTEAFF. The CDR3, as DNA: TGCAGCGCCAAAACAATCCTAGTACAGGGGACGAACACTGAAGCTTTCTTT. The whole variable domain, remainder taken from reference TRBV29-1 and TRBJ1-1, is SAVISQKPSRDICQRGTSLTIQCQVDSQVTMMFWYRQQPGQSLTLIATANQGSEATYESGFVIDKFPISRPNLTFSTLTVSNMSPEDSSIYLCSAKTILVQGTNTEAFFGQGTRLTVV.

V usage is TRBV7-9 and J usage is TRBJ2-5, with 7 bases matching TRBD1. Trimming cost V 5 bases and J 2 bases; bases outside gene matches: 5. The CDR3 covers 14 residues. CDR1 is SEHNR, CDR2 FQNEAQ, per germline (reference sequence). The CDR3 coding sequence is TGTGCCAGCAGCAGACAGGGTATTCAAGAGACCCAGTACTTC. Protein: CASSRQGIQETQYF.

The gene calls are TRBV2 and TRBJ2-3; a weak D match, TRBD1 (5 bases). This CDR3 spans 11 amino acids. The germline CDR1 and CDR2 sequences are SNHLY and FYNNEI. V lost 8 bases to trimming and J lost 4 bases, with 7 bases between them. CDR3 DNA sequence: TGTGCCAGCCCCAGGGCAGATACGCAGTATTTT. Translating it yields CASPRADTQYF.

This chain connects TRBV12-3 or TRBV12-4 to TRBJ1-5, with unresolved D. Trimming stripped 6 bases from V and 5 bases from J, with 14 bases between. There are 14 residues in the CDR3. CDR3 in amino acids: CASSVGGSHQPQHF. CDR3 DNA: TGTGCCAGCAGCGTGGGTGGATCCCATCAGCCCCAGCATTTT.

This chain joins TRBV28 and TRBJ2-5, with TRBD2 matching 11 bases. Germline V gene data show CDR1 as MDHEN and CDR2 as SYDVKM. This CDR3 is 17 amino acids long. The V gene end was trimmed by 0 bases and the J gene end by 5 bases; junction bases not matched to a gene: 8. The CDR3 here is CASSLWQLAGVRETQYF. CDR3 DNA sequence: TGTGCCAGCAGTTTATGGCAACTAGCGGGGGTCCGGGAGACCCAGTACTTC.

The chain couples TRBV9 to TRBJ2-3, with D tentatively TRBD1 or TRBD2 (5 bases each). Between the trimmed V and J ends, which lost 6 bases and 3 bases, there was a span of 17 bases. In germline, CDR1 is SGDLS, CDR2 YYNGEE. This CDR3 has 15 residues. The CDR3 sequence is CASTPRGWETDTQYF. Written as DNA, the CDR3 is TGTGCCAGCACCCCAAGGGGCTGGGAGACAGATACGCAGTATTTT. Variable domain in full (rest from reference TRBV9 and TRBJ2-3): DSGVTQTPKHLITATGQRVTLRCSPRSGDLSVYWYQQSLDQGLQFLIQYYNGEERAKGNILERFSAQQFPDLHSELNLSSLELGDSALYFCASTPRGWETDTQYFGPGTRLTVL.

The V gene is TRBV4-1, the J gene TRBJ2-2; 8 bases are a match to TRBD2. Germline lookup yields CDR1 MGHRA and CDR2 YSYEKL. V shed 0 bases and J 0 bases; nucleotides not matched to a gene: 6. This CDR3 has 18 amino acids. CDR3 protein: CASSQEGFGGANTGELFF. CDR3 bases: TGCGCCAGCAGCCAAGAGGGGTTCGGGGGGGCGAACACCGGGGAGCTGTTTTTT.

Only one count was recorded for this clonotype. V gene TRBV12-3 or TRBV12-4 combines with J gene TRBJ1-3, with D possibly matching TRBD1 (6 bases). The V gene lost 6 bases and the J gene lost 0 bases, with 12 bases spanning the gap. The CDR3 extends over 15 amino acids. CDR3 residues: CASSPTGPSGNTIYF. The CDR3 DNA reads as TGTGCCAGCAGCCCAACAGGGCCCTCTGGAAACACCATATATTTT.

V usage is TRBV5-6 and J usage is TRBJ1-1; no clear D gene. The V end was cut by 0 bases, the J end by 7 bases, with 10 bases between. This CDR3 has 13 residues. The germline V gene has CDR1 SGHDT and CDR2 YYEEEE. CDR3 nucleotides: TGTGCCAGCAGCTTGGGGTGGCGGCTTGAAGCTTTCTTT. Its translation is CASSLGWRLEAFF.

The chain joins TRBV5-1 to TRBJ1-6, with 8 bases identical to TRBD1. The V and J ends lost 4 bases and 9 bases, in that order; junction bases with no gene match: 9. The CDR3 is made up of 15 amino acids. Germline CDR1 and CDR2: SGHRS and YFSETQ. The DNA for the CDR3 is TGCGCCAGCAGCACAAGGACAGGGAACGGTTCACCCCTCCACTTT. Its translation: CASSTRTGNGSPLHF.

The V call is TRBV20-1, the J call TRBJ2-1, with a possible D match to TRBD2 (6 bases). Germline CDR1 and CDR2: DFQATT and SNEGSKA (reference sequence). The CDR3 has 13 amino acids. V shed 6 bases and J shed 7 bases, with 16 bases lying between them. Here the CDR3 reads CSARLRGFNEQFF. In nucleotides, the CDR3 is TGCAGTGCGAGGCTCCGGGGGTTTAATGAGCAGTTCTTC.

The chain is built from TRBV18 and TRBJ2-5; D not certain. This CDR3 spans 13 amino acids. The germline V gene encodes CDR1 KGHSH and CDR2 LQKENI. V lost 4 bases, J lost 5 bases, and 11 bases lay in between. CDR3 sequence: CASSQAFEETQYF. Written as DNA, the CDR3 is TGTGCCAGCTCACAGGCGTTCGAGGAGACCCAGTACTTC.

This chain joins TRBV28 and TRBJ2-1; the D is unclear. Per the germline V gene, CDR1 is MDHEN and CDR2 is SYDVKM. Deletions cut 7 bases from V and 8 bases from J, with 18 bases between. The CDR3 is 14 amino acids. CDR3 amino acids: CASNDDGAWDEQFF. CDR3 nucleotides: TGTGCCAGCAACGATGACGGAGCCTGGGATGAGCAGTTCTTC.

This clonotype was counted once. Here the CDR3 DNA reads TGTGCCAGCAGTTTCCATCCCTCTGGGGCCAACGTCCTGACTTTC. Residues: CASSFHPSGANVLTF. V gene TRBV27 combines with J gene TRBJ2-6; D uncertain. Per the germline V gene, CDR1 is MNHEY and CDR2 is SMNVEV (reference sequence). This CDR3 has 15 amino acids. Trimming shortened V by 3 bases and J by 0 bases, and 6 bases separated the two germline ends.

The chain joins TRBV13 to TRBJ1-1; 9 bases are shared with TRBD1. The CDR3 sequence is 17 residues long. V was pared by 5 bases and J by 0 bases, with 10 bases of the junction left unmatched. CDR1 and CDR2 from the germline V gene are PRHDT and FYEKMQ (reference sequence). CDR3 region: CASSPPGTGSVNTEAFF. DNA of the CDR3: TGTGCCAGCAGCCCACCCGGGACAGGGTCCGTGAACACTGAAGCTTTCTTT.

The genes are TRBV2 and TRBJ1-5; 10 nucleotides match TRBD1. Trimming at V came to 6 bases and at J to 3 bases, leaving 5 bases not matched to a gene. This CDR3 is built from 15 residues. Germline-derived CDR1 and CDR2 are SNHLY and FYNNEI. The CDR3 reads CASRAGQGINQPQHF. The CDR3 region has the DNA TGTGCCAGCAGAGCGGGACAGGGGATCAATCAGCCCCAGCATTTT. The complete variable domain, with remaining parts taken from reference TRBV2 and TRBJ1-5, reads EPEVTQTPSHQVTQMGQEVILRCVPISNHLYFYWYRQILGQKVEFLVSFYNNEISEKSEIFDDQFSVERPDGSNFTLKIRSTKLEDSAMYFCASRAGQGINQPQHFGDGTRLSIL.

V and J are TRBV7-3 and TRBJ2-7, with D uncertain. CDR3 size: 13 residues. Between the trimmed V and J ends, which lost 2 bases and 3 bases, there was a span of 8 bases. CDR1 and CDR2 from the germline V gene are SGHTA and FQGTGA. CDR3 residues: CASSLLPSYEQYV. In DNA, the CDR3 is TGTGCCAGCAGCTTACTCCCTAGCTACGAGCAGTACGTC.

V gene TRBV28 combines with J gene TRBJ1-2, with a possible D match to TRBD1 (5 bases). The germline V gene encodes CDR1 MDHEN and CDR2 SYDVKM. The germline V and J ends were trimmed by 6 bases and 4 bases, with 18 bases remaining between them. This CDR3 contains 15 residues. CDR3 in DNA: TGTGCCAGCAGCCGCCCCGGGGACGGAATCTATGGCTACACCTTC. Amino acids: CASSRPGDGIYGYTF.